This T cell receptor beta chain was obtained from a study of T cells in Graves' hyperthyroidism and ophthalmopathy. This CDR3 spans 13 amino acids. CDR1 is SGHDN and CDR2 is FVKESK in the germline V gene. The J segment lost 11 bases and the V segment lost 3 bases, leaving 8 bases of the junction unmatched. Amplified regions were TCR beta CDR3 sequences from RNA transcripts. Primed by the HTBI set, a first-round RT-PCR was run on the TCR CDR3. TCRdb re-derived calls from the multiplex PCR reads in MiXCR, one entry per CDR3 protein. This sample has about 260,000 distinct CDR3 sequences; about 20% occur once, and the top ten carry about 60%. Patients showing uncontrolled infection, other autoimmune disease, pregnancy or lactation were ineligible.

The sequencing input was blood. This clonotype was obtained from a man aged 25 to 40 with Graves' ophthalmopathy. This chain joins TRBV14 and TRBJ1-1, with 8 bases matching TRBD1. In DNA form, the CDR3 reads TGTGCCAGCAGCCACAGGCAGGGGGCAATGGCTTTCTTT. This codes for CASSHRQGAMAFF.